These T cell receptor beta chains were read from a single sample in a study of T cell responses to AZD1222 COVID-19 vaccine. Libraries were prepared by immunoSEQ multiplex PCR; TCRdb keeps only in-frame clonotypes and omits some of them. Of 110,000 to 150,000 clones listed, approximately 83% were seen once; the top ten hold over 7%. The source was peripheral blood, collected on day 0 of AZD1222 vaccination. The origin of the receptors is an adult in good health. The CDR3 runs from the conserved cysteine through the conserved F or W. Fields, in order: J gene, D gene, clone size, V gene, CDR3 DNA, CDR3 protein. A D gene is named only where the DNA matches it firmly. Clone sizes are given selectively: once, few, many, or a class where the clone is expanded.

J: TRBJ1-3; D: -; size: few; V: TRBV6-5; DNA: TGTGCCAGCAGTTACTCAGGGTACTCTGGAAACACCATATATTTT; CDR3: CASSYSGYSGNTIYF
J: TRBJ1-1; D: -; size: -; V: TRBV9; DNA: TGTGCCAGCAGCGTAGACGGTGAAGCTTTCTTT; CDR3: CASSVDGEAFF
J: TRBJ1-5; D: TRBD1; size: -; V: TRBV5-1; DNA: TGCGCCAGCAGCGCGGGAACAGGGGGCACAGGTCAGCCCCAGCATTTT; CDR3: CASSAGTGGTGQPQHF
J: TRBJ2-6; D: -; size: once; V: TRBV6-1; DNA: TGTGCCAGCAGCGAACCCCCGGGCCGAACCCGATCTGGGGCCAACGTCCTGACTTTC; CDR3: CASSEPPGRTRSGANVLTF
J: TRBJ2-4; D: TRBD2; size: -; V: TRBV11-1; DNA: TGTGCCAGCAGCCGATTCGGGGGGATGAGGGACATTCAGTACTTC; CDR3: CASSRFGGMRDIQYF
J: TRBJ2-5; D: -; size: -; V: TRBV5-4; DNA: TGTGCCAGCAGCTTAGGGATGGGAGAGACCCAGTACTTC; CDR3: CASSLGMGETQYF
J: TRBJ2-7; D: -; size: -; V: TRBV2; DNA: TGTGCCAGCAGTGAGGGCAGCTCGGTCTACGAGCAGTACTTC; CDR3: CASSEGSSVYEQYF
J: TRBJ2-1; D: TRBD2; size: -; V: TRBV9; DNA: TGTGCCAGCAGCGTAGGGGGCGGGAGCTCCTACAATGAGCAGTTCTTC; CDR3: CASSVGGGSSYNEQFF
J: TRBJ1-6; D: -; size: -; V: TRBV19; DNA: TGTGCCAGTAGTGGAGAATCAAGTGGAGGGTTTAGGTCACCCCTCCACTTT; CDR3: CASSGESSGGFRSPLHF
J: TRBJ1-2; D: -; size: -; V: TRBV10-3; DNA: TGTGCCACCGGGGGACAAGCTAACTATGGCTACACCTTC; CDR3: CATGGQANYGYTF
J: TRBJ2-7; D: -; size: -; V: TRBV21-1; DNA: TGTGCCAGCAGCACTGGACCCTCCTACGAGCAGTACTTC; CDR3: CASSTGPSYEQYF
J: TRBJ2-1; D: -; size: -; V: TRBV18; DNA: TGTGCCAGCTCAGACTCCTACAATGAGCAGTTCTTC; CDR3: CASSDSYNEQFF
J: TRBJ1-6; D: -; size: -; V: TRBV3-1/TRBV3-2; DNA: TGTGCCAGCAGCCCCGTCCACGTCGATTCACCCCTCCACTTT; CDR3: CASSPVHVDSPLHF
J: TRBJ1-5; D: TRBD1; size: -; V: TRBV24-1; DNA: TGTGCCACCAGTGACACCCGTACAGGGGCCAGCAATCAGCCCCAGCATTTT; CDR3: CATSDTRTGASNQPQHF
J: TRBJ1-2; D: -; size: -; V: TRBV6-9; DNA: TGTGCCAGCAGTTCCGACATGAGGGGAGGCTACACCTTC; CDR3: CASSSDMRGGYTF
J: TRBJ1-2; D: -; size: -; V: TRBV28; DNA: TGTGCCAGCAGTCAGGGATATGGCTACACCTTC; CDR3: CASSQGYGYTF
J: TRBJ2-1; D: TRBD2; size: once; V: TRBV23-1; DNA: TGCGCCAGCAGTCAAAGGACTAGCGGGATCTCCTACAATGAGCAGTTCTTC; CDR3: CASSQRTSGISYNEQFF
J: TRBJ2-1; D: -; size: once; V: TRBV7-8; DNA: TGTGCCAGCAGCTTGAACGGCTACAATGAGCAGTTCTTC; CDR3: CASSLNGYNEQFF
J: TRBJ2-3; D: -; size: few; V: TRBV19; DNA: TGTGCCAGTAGTATTGGGGGGATTAGCACAGATACGCAGTATTTT; CDR3: CASSIGGISTDTQYF
J: TRBJ2-1; D: TRBD2; size: -; V: TRBV27; DNA: TGTGCCACCCGGGGACTAGCGGGCTACAATGAGCAGTTCTTC; CDR3: CATRGLAGYNEQFF
J: TRBJ2-3; D: TRBD2; size: -; V: TRBV27; DNA: TGTGCCAGCAGTTCTAGCGGGAGGGGGACTAGCACAGATACGCAGTATTTT; CDR3: CASSSSGRGTSTDTQYF
J: TRBJ1-2; D: -; size: -; V: TRBV5-1; DNA: TGCGCCAGCAGGTCAGAGCTGCCACCCCAATATGGCTACACCTTC; CDR3: CASRSELPPQYGYTF
J: TRBJ2-7; D: TRBD2; size: -; V: TRBV5-8; DNA: TGTGCCAGCAGCCTTATAGCGGGAGTGCGGCAGGTCTTC; CDR3: CASSLIAGVRQVF
J: TRBJ2-5; D: -; size: -; V: TRBV2; DNA: TGTGCCAGCCCGCTAGCGATCGGGTACTTC; CDR3: CASPLAIGYF
J: TRBJ2-5; D: -; size: -; V: TRBV30; DNA: TGTGCCTGGAGTGTCCCCCACAGGGCGGAGACCCAGTACTTC; CDR3: CAWSVPHRAETQYF
J: TRBJ1-1; D: -; size: -; V: TRBV4-1; DNA: TGCGCCAGCAGCCATCGATCAGCAGGTCTTGGGGACACTGAAGCTTTCTTT; CDR3: CASSHRSAGLGDTEAFF
J: TRBJ1-4; D: -; size: -; V: TRBV11-2; DNA: TGTGCCAGCAGCTTATTGGGAAGTAATGAAAAACTGTTTTTT; CDR3: CASSLLGSNEKLFF
J: TRBJ2-1; D: TRBD2; size: -; V: TRBV9; DNA: TGTGCCAGCAGTGGGACTAGCGGGGGCCCCTACAATGAGCAGTTCTTC; CDR3: CASSGTSGGPYNEQFF
J: TRBJ1-1; D: -; size: few; V: TRBV4-2; DNA: TGTGCCAGCAGCCAAGAGAGTTACGGAAACACTGAAGCTTTCTTT; CDR3: CASSQESYGNTEAFF
J: TRBJ2-3; D: TRBD2; size: -; V: TRBV28; DNA: TGTGCCAGCAGTTTGAGCGGGGTGGCCCCAGATACGCAGTATTTT; CDR3: CASSLSGVAPDTQYF
J: TRBJ1-3; D: TRBD1; size: -; V: TRBV3-1/TRBV3-2; DNA: TGTGCCAGCAGCCCCCGGGACAGGGGAAACACCATATATTTT; CDR3: CASSPRDRGNTIYF
J: TRBJ1-3; D: -; size: -; V: TRBV2; DNA: TGTGCCAGCATAGAGGGGGATAGTGGAAACACCATATATTTT; CDR3: CASIEGDSGNTIYF
J: TRBJ1-1; D: -; size: -; V: TRBV12-3/TRBV12-4; DNA: TGTGCCAGCAGTCCCGGACACCTACTTGAAGCTTTCTTT; CDR3: CASSPGHLLEAFF
J: TRBJ1-1; D: -; size: -; V: TRBV13; DNA: TGTGCCAGCAGCTTAGCGGCTAGGAACACTGAAGCTTTCTTT; CDR3: CASSLAARNTEAFF
J: TRBJ2-7; D: -; size: -; V: TRBV3-1/TRBV3-2; DNA: TGTGCCAGCAGGGCCTTGGGGGGGGCGGACTACGAGCAGTACTTC; CDR3: CASRALGGADYEQYF
J: TRBJ1-5; D: -; size: -; V: TRBV6-5; DNA: TGTGCCAGCAGTTACTCGAATCAACAGCCCCAGCATTTT; CDR3: CASSYSNQQPQHF
J: TRBJ1-2; D: TRBD1; size: once; V: TRBV6-1; DNA: TGTGCCAGCAGTGAAGTCTGGGACAGGGGCTACACCTTC; CDR3: CASSEVWDRGYTF
J: TRBJ1-2; D: -; size: -; V: TRBV5-6; DNA: TGTGCCAGCAGCTTGTTGCCAGACCGGTTGATTGATGGCTACACCTTC; CDR3: CASSLLPDRLIDGYTF
J: TRBJ2-3; D: TRBD2; size: -; V: TRBV6-5; DNA: TGTGCCAGCAGCACTAGCGGGAGTACCTCAGATACGCAGTATTTT; CDR3: CASSTSGSTSDTQYF
J: TRBJ1-1; D: TRBD1; size: -; V: TRBV29-1; DNA: TGCAGCGTCACAGGGGCCGGAGTTATGAACACTGAAGCTTTCTTT; CDR3: CSVTGAGVMNTEAFF
J: TRBJ1-5; D: -; size: -; V: TRBV19; DNA: TGTGCCAGTAGTATATTTGGGGGTCAGGGACTATTTCGGTCTTGGGAACAGCCCCAGCATTTT; CDR3: CASSIFGGQGLFRSWEQPQHF
J: TRBJ2-2; D: -; size: -; V: TRBV28; DNA: TGTGCCAGCAGTTTATACCGACCCGACACCGGGGAGCTGTTTTTT; CDR3: CASSLYRPDTGELFF
J: TRBJ1-1; D: -; size: -; V: TRBV12-3/TRBV12-4; DNA: TGTGCCAGCAGTTTAGGGGGGGAAGCTTTCTTT; CDR3: CASSLGGEAFF
J: TRBJ2-3; D: -; size: -; V: TRBV6-4; DNA: TGTGCCAGCAGTGACCGAGGGTCAGATACGCAGTATTTT; CDR3: CASSDRGSDTQYF
J: TRBJ2-2; D: TRBD2; size: -; V: TRBV18; DNA: TGTGCCAGCTCACCAAGACTAGCGGACACCGGGGAGCTGTTTTTT; CDR3: CASSPRLADTGELFF
J: TRBJ2-7; D: TRBD2; size: few; V: TRBV29-1; DNA: TGCAGCGTTCGACTAGCGGGAGGCCCCTACGAGCAGTACTTC; CDR3: CSVRLAGGPYEQYF
J: TRBJ2-1; D: -; size: -; V: TRBV4-2; DNA: TGTGCCAGCAGCCAAGAAGGAGCGGTGACCTCCTACAATGAGCAGTTCTTC; CDR3: CASSQEGAVTSYNEQFF
J: TRBJ1-2; D: TRBD1; size: once; V: TRBV28; DNA: TGTGCCGTAACCAGGGGGACCTATGGCTACACCTTC; CDR3: CAVTRGTYGYTF
J: TRBJ2-2; D: -; size: -; V: TRBV2; DNA: TGTGCCAGCAGTGCCAGGACGGCGAACACCGGGGAGCTGTTTTTT; CDR3: CASSARTANTGELFF
J: TRBJ2-1; D: -; size: -; V: TRBV18; DNA: TGTGCCATTACCCCGACGGGCTCCTACAATGAGCAGTTCTTC; CDR3: CAITPTGSYNEQFF